The 13 T cell receptor beta chains below come from one sample, sequenced in a study of CD8 T cells in Susac syndrome. Random hexamers were used to reverse transcribe the RNA input (about 0.45 to 1 ug). One entry per CDR3 protein results from TCRdb running MiXCR on the immunoSEQ multiplex PCR reads. This table has 200,000 to 250,000 distinct CDR3 sequences, about 95% appearing once. The sequencing input was CD4+ T cells from PBMCs. These receptors were taken from a human donor with Susac syndrome.

This chain uses TRBV20-1 with TRBJ1-1; D is undetermined. V dropped 7 bases and J dropped 0 bases, with 12 bases sitting between them. Germline values: CDR1 DFQATT, CDR2 SNEGSKA (reference sequence). The CDR3 spans 13 residues. CDR3 DNA sequence: TGCAGTGTCCGGAGAGAGCTGAACACTGAAGCTTTCTTT. Translation: CSVRRELNTEAFF.

J is TRBJ1-2 and V is TRBV30; D is uncertain. Germline CDR1 GTSNPN, CDR2 SVGIG (reference sequence). The CDR3 has 14 amino acids. Trimming stripped 3 bases from V and 2 bases from J, with 13 bases between. CDR3 amino acids: CAWRYAGPNYGYTF. CDR3 in DNA: TGTGCCTGGAGGTACGCCGGGCCCAACTATGGCTACACCTTC.

The chain employs TRBV30 and TRBJ1-6; D not resolved. The CDR3 has 14 amino acids. The germline CDR1 and CDR2 sequences are GTSNPN and SVGIG (reference sequence). The V end lost 1 base, the J end lost 0 bases, and 4 bases lay between the germline ends. The CDR3 bases are TGTGCCTGGAGTGAGGGCTCCTATAATTCACCCCTCCACTTT. Translated: CAWSEGSYNSPLHF. Looking up the rest from reference TRBV30 and TRBJ1-6 gives the full variable domain: SQTIHQWPATLVQPVGSPLSLECTVEGTSNPNLYWYRQAAGRGLQLLFYSVGIGQISSEVPQNLSASRPQDRQFILSSKKLLLSDSGFYLCAWSEGSYNSPLHFGNGTRLTVT.

The chain is built from TRBV4-3 and TRBJ1-1; weak D call: TRBD1 (5 bases). V was pared by 1 base and J by 0 bases, with 9 bases between. Germline CDR1 reads LGHNA; CDR2 reads YSLEER. This CDR3 has 15 residues. CDR3 sequence: CASSQGAGLNTEAFF. CDR3 sequence (DNA): TGCGCCAGCAGCCAAGGGGCAGGGTTGAACACTGAAGCTTTCTTT.

The chain couples TRBV5-6 to TRBJ2-7; either TRBD1 or TRBD2 may supply D (5 bases each). V was clipped by 5 bases and J by 0 bases, with 12 bases between them. This CDR3 region has 14 residues. Germline V gives CDR1 SGHDT, CDR2 YYEEEE. CDR3 loop: CASRPRDPSYEQYF. The CDR3 DNA is TGTGCCAGCAGACCCCGGGACCCCTCCTACGAGCAGTACTTC.

The chain employs TRBV3-1 and TRBJ1-4; 8 bases are shared with TRBD1. This CDR3 has 14 residues. The germline V gene has CDR1 LGHDT and CDR2 YNNKEL (reference sequence). Trimming removed 3 bases from V and 5 bases from J; junction bases left unmatched: 2. As DNA, the CDR3 is TGTGCCAGCAGCCACCGGACAGGGAATGAAAAACTGTTTTTT. It codes for CASSHRTGNEKLFF.

The rearrangement uses TRBV20-1 and TRBJ1-6, with no clear D. The CDR3 runs 17 residues. Between the trimmed V and J ends, which lost 0 bases and 7 bases, there was a span of 19 bases. Germline lookup yields CDR1 DFQATT and CDR2 SNEGSKA (reference sequence). The CDR3 nucleotides are TGCAGTGCTAGAGATCCCGGCCGGTTAGGGCTAAATTCACCCCTCCACTTT. This codes for CSARDPGRLGLNSPLHF.

The chain combines TRBV5-1 with TRBJ2-3, with 9 nucleotides matching TRBD2. Germline V gene sequence: CDR1 SGHRS, CDR2 YFSETQ. The CDR3 runs to 16 residues. After removal of 1 base from V and 1 base from J, the junction contained 4 bases not matched to a gene. CDR3 amino acids: CASSLIPSGGTDTQYF. Written as DNA, the CDR3 is TGCGCCAGCAGCTTGATCCCTAGCGGGGGCACAGATACGCAGTATTTT.

J is TRBJ2-7 and V is TRBV7-2, with unresolved D. The germline V gene has CDR1 SGHTA and CDR2 FQGNSA. Trimming cost V 1 base and J 4 bases, with 11 bases left between them. The CDR3 length is 14 residues. DNA for the CDR3: TGTGCCAGCAGCTTAGGTCCAGATTTGTACGAGCAGTACTTC. Protein sequence: CASSLGPDLYEQYF.

The chain has TRBV29-1 and TRBJ2-5; TRBD2 is a possible D gene (7 bases). This CDR3 region has 16 residues. The germline V gene has CDR1 SQVTM and CDR2 ANQGSEA. V was shortened by 4 bases and J by 1 base, with 19 bases between the two germline ends. CDR3 DNA sequence: TGCAGCGTTGGGACCGCGCGGGGGCTCCCCCAAGAGACCCAGTACTTC. Its translation is CSVGTARGLPQETQYF.

This sequence joins TRBV24-1 and TRBJ2-2, with TRBD2 as a possible D gene (6 bases). CDR3 size: 13 residues. Germline loops: CDR1 KGHDR, CDR2 SFDVKD. V gave up 6 bases and J gave up 5 bases, with 9 bases separating them. CDR3 DNA sequence: TGTGCCACCAGTAATGGGGGGACCGGGGAGCTGTTTTTT. Protein product: CATSNGGTGELFF.

The J gene is TRBJ1-2, the V gene TRBV6-5; 7 positions match TRBD1. J lost 8 bases, V lost 2 bases, and 11 bases had no gene match. This CDR3 region has 15 residues. Germline lookup yields CDR1 MNHEY and CDR2 SVGAGI. The CDR3 loop is CASSYGDSFMEGYTF. The DNA of the CDR3 is TGTGCCAGCAGTTACGGGGACAGCTTTATGGAGGGCTACACCTTC.

The V and J genes are TRBV20-1 and TRBJ2-5; 9 bases agree with TRBD2. CDR1 is DFQATT, CDR2 SNEGSKA, per germline (reference sequence). With 3 bases clipped from V and 5 bases from J, the junction kept 10 bases outside the gene matches. The CDR3 extends over 15 amino acids. Here the CDR3 reads CSARERGAPEETQYF. The CDR3 DNA follows: TGCAGTGCTAGGGAGCGGGGGGCCCCAGAGGAGACCCAGTACTTC.